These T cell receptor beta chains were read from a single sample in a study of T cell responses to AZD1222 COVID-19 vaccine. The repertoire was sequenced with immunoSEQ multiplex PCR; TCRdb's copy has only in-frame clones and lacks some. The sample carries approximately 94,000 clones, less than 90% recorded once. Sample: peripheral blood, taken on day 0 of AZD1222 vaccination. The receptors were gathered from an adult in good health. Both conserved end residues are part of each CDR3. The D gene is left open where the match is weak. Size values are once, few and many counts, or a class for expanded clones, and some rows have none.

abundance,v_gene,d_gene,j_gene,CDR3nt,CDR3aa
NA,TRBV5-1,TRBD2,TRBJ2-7,TGCGCCAGCAGCAACACTAGCGGTGAGCAGTACTTC,CASSNTSGEQYF
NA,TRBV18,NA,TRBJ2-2,TGTGCCAGCTCACCGGAAGGGCGAAACACCGGGGAGCTGTTTTTT,CASSPEGRNTGELFF
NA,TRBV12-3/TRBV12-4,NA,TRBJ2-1,TGTGCCAGCAGTTTTGGCCTGTACAATGAGCAGTTCTTC,CASSFGLYNEQFF
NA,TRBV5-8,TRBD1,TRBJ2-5,TGTGCCAGCAGGGCCGGGACAGGGTACCAAGAGACCCAGTACTTC,CASRAGTGYQETQYF
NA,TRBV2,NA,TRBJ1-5,TGTGCCACCCGAGGCCTAAGCGGCAATCAGCCCCAGCATTTT,CATRGLSGNQPQHF
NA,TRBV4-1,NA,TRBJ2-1,TGCGCCAGCAGCCAAGTAGGGTCCAGGCAGGGGAAGTTCTTC,CASSQVGSRQGKFF
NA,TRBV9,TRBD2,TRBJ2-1,TGTGCCAGCAGCGGTCCTTTAATTAGCGGGAAGTCCTACAATGAGCAGTTCTTC,CASSGPLISGKSYNEQFF
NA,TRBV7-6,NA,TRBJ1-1,TGTGCCAGCAGCCCTCGCGGTGGCACTGAAGCTTTCTTT,CASSPRGGTEAFF
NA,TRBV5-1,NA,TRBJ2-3,TGCGCCAGCAGCTTGGGCGGGAGCACAGATACGCAGTATTTT,CASSLGGSTDTQYF
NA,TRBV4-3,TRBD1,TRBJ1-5,TGCGCCAGCAGCCAAGAGGCCTGGACAGGGCTGAATCAGCCCCAGCATTTT,CASSQEAWTGLNQPQHF
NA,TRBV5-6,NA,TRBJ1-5,TGTGCCAGCAGCTGGACAAGGCAGCCCCAGCATTTT,CASSWTRQPQHF
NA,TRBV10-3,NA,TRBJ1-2,NA,CAISESSGQGYGYTF
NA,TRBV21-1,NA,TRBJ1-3,TGTGCCAGCATCGCAACAATCTGGCCCCGAAACACCATATATTTT,CASIATIWPRNTIYF
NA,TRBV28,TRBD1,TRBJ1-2,TGTGCCAGCAGCCTCGGGACAGGGGGGAACTATGGCTACACCTTC,CASSLGTGGNYGYTF
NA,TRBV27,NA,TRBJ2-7,TGTGCCAGCAGTTTTGGGCGCCCTTCGGATTCCTACGAGCAGTACTTC,CASSFGRPSDSYEQYF
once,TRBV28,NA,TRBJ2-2,TGTGCCAGCAGCGGGCCTAGGAAGCTGTTTTTT,CASSGPRKLFF
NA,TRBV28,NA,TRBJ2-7,TGTGCCAGCAGTTATACTACCCTGTCCTACGAGCAGTACTTC,CASSYTTLSYEQYF
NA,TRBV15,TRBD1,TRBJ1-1,TGTGCCACCAGCAGCAGGGGGGACACTGAAGCTTTCTTT,CATSSRGDTEAFF
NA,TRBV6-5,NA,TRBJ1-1,TGTGCCAGCAGTTACTCCGGGGGACGGCTAAACACTGAAGCTTTCTTT,CASSYSGGRLNTEAFF
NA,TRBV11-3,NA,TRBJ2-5,TGTGCCAGCAGCTTAGGGGAAGATCCGGAGACCCAGTACTTC,CASSLGEDPETQYF
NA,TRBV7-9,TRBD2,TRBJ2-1,TGTGCCAGCAGCTTATGGCTAGCGGGAGTAAACGAGCAGTTCTTC,CASSLWLAGVNEQFF
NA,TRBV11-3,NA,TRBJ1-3,TGTGCCAGCAGAGACACTGGAAACACCATATATTTT,CASRDTGNTIYF
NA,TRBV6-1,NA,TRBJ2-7,TGTGCCAGCAGTGAAGCAGCAGGGCCCACTCGGGACGAGCAGTACTTC,CASSEAAGPTRDEQYF
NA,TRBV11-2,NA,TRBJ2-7,TGTGCCAGCAGCCCCCGGTACGAGCAGTACTTC,CASSPRYEQYF
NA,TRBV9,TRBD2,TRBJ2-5,TGTGCCAGCAGCGAGACTAGCGGCCCACTACAAGAGACCCAGTACTTC,CASSETSGPLQETQYF
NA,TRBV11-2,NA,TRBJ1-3,TGTGCCAGCAGCTTTGGCCTACAGGGTGGAATAGCTGGAAACACCATATATTTT,CASSFGLQGGIAGNTIYF
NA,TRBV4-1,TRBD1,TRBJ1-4,TGCGCCAGCAGCCCCGCTACCGGGACAGGGAATGAAAAACTGTTTTTT,CASSPATGTGNEKLFF
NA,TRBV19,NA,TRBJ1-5,TGTGCCAGTAGTATAGTTGGGGATTATAGCAATCAGCCCCAGCATTTT,CASSIVGDYSNQPQHF
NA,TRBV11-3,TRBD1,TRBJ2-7,TGTGCCAGCAGCTTAGAAGGGGGCGCGTTCTACGAGCAGTACTTC,CASSLEGGAFYEQYF
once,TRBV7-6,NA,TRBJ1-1,TGTGCCAGCAGCTTAGCTGGACTTCGGAACACTGAAGCTTTCTTT,CASSLAGLRNTEAFF
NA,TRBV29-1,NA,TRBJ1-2,TGCAGCGTTTGGGGGGAGGGATATGGCTACACCTTC,CSVWGEGYGYTF
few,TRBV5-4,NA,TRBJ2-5,TGTGCCAGCAGCTTTGGCGAGGGGGAGACCCAGTACTTC,CASSFGEGETQYF
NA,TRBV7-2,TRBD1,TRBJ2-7,TGTGCCAGCAGCGGGGAGACAGGGGACCCCTACGAGCAGTACTTC,CASSGETGDPYEQYF
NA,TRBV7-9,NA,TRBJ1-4,TGTGCCAGCAGCCCGGCCGGGGGGGACGAAAAACTGTTTTTT,CASSPAGGDEKLFF
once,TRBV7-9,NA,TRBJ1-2,TGTGCCAGCAGTCACTCCACGGATCCCTTTTGGTATGGCTACACCTTC,CASSHSTDPFWYGYTF
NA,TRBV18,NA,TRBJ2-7,TGTGCCAGCTCAGAGGGAGCAGGTTCCTACGAGCAGTACTTC,CASSEGAGSYEQYF
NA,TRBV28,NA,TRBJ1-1,TGTGCCAGCAGCAACTCGGGGGGCGCAGTTGAAGCTTTCTTT,CASSNSGGAVEAFF